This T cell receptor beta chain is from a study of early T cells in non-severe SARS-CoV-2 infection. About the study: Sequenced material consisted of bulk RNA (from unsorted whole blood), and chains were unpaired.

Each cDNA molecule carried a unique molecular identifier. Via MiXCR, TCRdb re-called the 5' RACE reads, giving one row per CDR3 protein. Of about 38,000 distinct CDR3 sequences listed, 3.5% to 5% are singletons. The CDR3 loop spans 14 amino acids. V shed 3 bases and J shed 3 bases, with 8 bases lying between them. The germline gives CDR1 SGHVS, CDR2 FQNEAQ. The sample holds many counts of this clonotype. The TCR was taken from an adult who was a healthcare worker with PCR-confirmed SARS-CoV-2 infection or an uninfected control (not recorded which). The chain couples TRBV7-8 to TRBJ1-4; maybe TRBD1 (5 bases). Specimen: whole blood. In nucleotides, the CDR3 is TGTGCCAGCAGCTTCCTGGGGCCTAATGAAAAACTGTTTTTT. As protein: CASSFLGPNEKLFF.